One sample yielded the 12 T cell receptor beta chains listed below, sequenced in a study of T cell changes during pregnancy in multiple sclerosis. Profiling relied on immunoSEQ multiplex PCR, and the TCRdb table lists in-frame clones only, not all of them. The table shows about 86,000 clones, with less than 95% occurring only once. This material consisted of peripheral blood, taken in the first trimester of pregnancy. The receptors were sampled from a female donor in good health, enrolled as a control in a pregnancy study.

This chain uses TRBV7-9 with TRBJ1-1, with 7 bases aligning to TRBD1. V dropped 7 bases and J dropped 4; count of bases not matched to a gene: 9. There are 14 residues in the CDR3. Germline-derived CDR1 and CDR2 are SEHNR and FQNEAQ (reference sequence). The CDR3 DNA is TGTGCCAGCACCTTTTCGGCAGGGGGCACTGAAGCTTTCTTT. This translates into CASTFSAGGTEAFF.

The chain combines TRBV7-2 with TRBJ1-1; 7 nucleotides align to TRBD1. V trimming: 5 bases; J trimming: 1 base; junction bases outside the gene matches: 7. The CDR3 is 15 residues long. Germline CDR1 SGHTA, CDR2 FQGNSA. The CDR3 loop reads CASSPRQGGNTEAFF. CDR3 in DNA: TGTGCCAGCAGCCCCCGACAGGGAGGGAACACTGAAGCTTTCTTT.

This chain connects TRBV4-2 to TRBJ2-3; no definite D call. The CDR3 contains 15 residues. V shed 0 bases and J shed 0 bases, with 7 bases lying between them. CDR1 and CDR2 from the germline V gene are LGHNA and YNFKEQ. The DNA of the CDR3 is TGTGCCAGCAGCCAAGAATCTTCTAGCACAGATACGCAGTATTTT. Translated, it gives CASSQESSSTDTQYF.

The V and J genes are TRBV29-1 and TRBJ2-2; 8 positions match TRBD2. Germline V lookup: CDR1 SQVTM, CDR2 ANQGSEA. The CDR3 contains 17 residues. V shed 7 bases and J 5 bases; nucleotides not matched to a gene: 18. The CDR3 bases are TGCAGCGCCCATAATGGGCAGAGGGGGACTAGGACCGGGGAGCTGTTTTTT. Translation: CSAHNGQRGTRTGELFF.

The genes are TRBV27 and TRBJ2-5, with no clear D. The V end was cut by 2 bases, the J end by 2 bases, with 6 bases between. Germline CDR1 MNHEY, CDR2 SMNVEV (reference sequence). This CDR3 is 13 amino acids long. The CDR3, as DNA: TGTGCCAGCAGTTTAAGCACTCAAGAGACCCAGTACTTC. Its protein product is CASSLSTQETQYF.

This chain connects TRBV28 to TRBJ1-5; possibly TRBD1 for D (6 bases). The CDR3 runs to 12 residues. Trimming took 6 bases from V and 5 from J, leaving 8 bases between them. Germline V gene sequence: CDR1 MDHEN, CDR2 SYDVKM. As DNA, the CDR3 is TGTGCCAGCAGCCGGACAGATCAGCCCCAGCATTTT. Residues: CASSRTDQPQHF.

The genes are TRBV2 and TRBJ1-5; tentative D call: TRBD1 (5 bases). This CDR3 has 14 amino acids. The germline V gene has CDR1 SNHLY and CDR2 FYNNEI. The ends were cut back, 4 bases at V and 5 bases at J, with 12 bases in the middle. The CDR3 DNA reads as TGTGCCAGCAGTGGGCAGGGCAGGTATCAGCCCCAGCATTTT. This sequence encodes CASSGQGRYQPQHF.

The chain carries TRBV5-6 and TRBJ2-7; 8 nucleotides align to TRBD1. CDR3 length: 14 amino acids. In germline, CDR1 is SGHDT, CDR2 YYEEEE. The trim removed 0 bases at V and 3 bases at J, leaving 2 bases unmatched. CDR3 protein: CASSLGTGNYEQYF. The CDR3 DNA is TGTGCCAGCAGCTTGGGGACAGGGAACTACGAGCAGTACTTC.

V usage is TRBV4-2 and J usage is TRBJ2-6; TRBD1 agrees at 11 bases. The CDR3 contains 21 residues. Germline CDR1 reads LGHNA; CDR2 reads YNFKEQ. Unmatched junction bases numbered 11, after V lost 1 base and J lost 0 bases. As DNA, the CDR3 is TGTGCCAGCAGCCAAGCACCGGTCGGGACAGGGGGTTCCTCTGGGGCCAACGTCCTGACTTTC. It translates to CASSQAPVGTGGSSGANVLTF.

To note about this clone: At one of its ends the junction is not consistent with the germline gene, which may arise from a read error. In DNA form, the CDR3 reads TGTGCCAGCAGCCCTCAGTGGACAGGGGTCGTGAGCTTT. Its protein product is CASSPQWTGVVSF. This rearrangement joins TRBV7-2 to TRBJ1-1; 9 bases line up with TRBD1. The length of the CDR3 is 13 residues. The V gene's germline CDR1 is SGHTA and CDR2 FQGNSA.

The V and J genes are TRBV6-1 and TRBJ2-2; no clear D gene. The V end was cut by 7 bases, the J end by 0 bases, with 9 bases between. Germline V gene lookup returns CDR1 MNHNS and CDR2 SASEGT. The CDR3 sequence is 14 residues long. CDR3: CASTSTPNTGELFF. In DNA form, the CDR3 reads TGTGCCAGCACCTCGACTCCGAACACCGGGGAGCTGTTTTTT.

This chain uses TRBV30 with TRBJ1-1, with D hard to call. In germline, CDR1 is GTSNPN, CDR2 SVGIG (reference sequence). CDR3 size: 11 residues. CDR3 region: CARTDGTEAFF. CDR3 nucleotides: TGTGCGCGTACAGATGGCACTGAAGCTTTCTTT.